This T cell receptor (beta chain) was captured in a study of cytotoxic CD8 clonotypes in ibrutinib-treated CLL. Study summary: Investigators collected response samples after a median 12 months of treatment, range 6 to 36.

With regard to this clone: Its antigen is undetermined.

Germline V gene data show CDR1 as LNHDA and CDR2 as SQIVND (reference sequence). The CDR3 covers 11 residues. The V end was cut by 5 bases, the J end by 5 bases, with 5 bases between. T cells were sequenced at a targeted depth of 1 in 200,000 to 1 in 1 million. Repertoires were generated with immunoSEQ multiplex PCR, while TCRdb's copy carries only in-frame clones and drops some. In the table there are approximately 100,000 clones, around 77% of which are singletons. Libraries of TCR beta were made from 1.5 to 2.5 micrograms of genomic DNA that came from cryopreserved PBMCs. Whole-study results and caveats: Clonality measured at baseline exceeded age-matched healthy donors, tracking circulating CD8+ T-cell counts.

This sequence was found in a human donor with chronic lymphocytic leukemia. The chain links TRBV19 to TRBJ2-3; no clear D. The material sequenced was PBMCs, taken after 24 months of ibrutinib treatment. CDR3 in amino acids: CASSWVDTQYF. CDR3 nucleotide sequence: TGTGCCAGTAGTTGGGTAGATACGCAGTATTTT.